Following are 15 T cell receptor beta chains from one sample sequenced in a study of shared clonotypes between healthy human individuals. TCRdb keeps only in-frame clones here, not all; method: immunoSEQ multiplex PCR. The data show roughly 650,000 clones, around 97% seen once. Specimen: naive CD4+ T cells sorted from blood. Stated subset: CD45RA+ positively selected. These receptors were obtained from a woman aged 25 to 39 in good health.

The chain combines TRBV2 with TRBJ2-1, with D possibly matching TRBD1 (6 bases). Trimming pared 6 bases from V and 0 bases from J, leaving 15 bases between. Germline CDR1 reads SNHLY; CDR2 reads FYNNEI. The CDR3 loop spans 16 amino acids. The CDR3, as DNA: TGTGCCAGCAGAACCGGGACATCGAGCTCCTACAATGAGCAGTTCTTC. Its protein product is CASRTGTSSSYNEQFF.

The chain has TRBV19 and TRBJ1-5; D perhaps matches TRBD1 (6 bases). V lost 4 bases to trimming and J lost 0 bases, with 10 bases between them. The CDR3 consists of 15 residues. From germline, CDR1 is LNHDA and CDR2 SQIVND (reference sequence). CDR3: CASSTDRYSNQPQHF. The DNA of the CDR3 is TGTGCCAGTAGTACCGACAGGTATAGCAATCAGCCCCAGCATTTT. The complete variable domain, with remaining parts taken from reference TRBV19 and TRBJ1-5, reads DGGITQSPKYLFRKEGQNVTLSCEQNLNHDAMYWYRQDPGQGLRLIYYSQIVNDFQKGDIAEGYSVSREKKESFPLTVTSAQKNPTAFYLCASSTDRYSNQPQHFGDGTRLSIL.

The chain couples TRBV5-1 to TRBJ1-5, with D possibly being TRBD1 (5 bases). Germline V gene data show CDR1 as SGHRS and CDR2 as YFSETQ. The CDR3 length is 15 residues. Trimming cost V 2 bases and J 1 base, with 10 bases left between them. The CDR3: CASSFGGESNQPQHF. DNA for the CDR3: TGCGCCAGCAGCTTCGGGGGGGAGAGCAATCAGCCCCAGCATTTT. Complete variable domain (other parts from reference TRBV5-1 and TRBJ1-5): KAGVTQTPRYLIKTRGQQVTLSCSPISGHRSVSWYQQTPGQGLQFLFEYFSETQRNKGNFPGRFSGRQFSNSRSEMNVSTLELGDSALYLCASSFGGESNQPQHFGDGTRLSIL.

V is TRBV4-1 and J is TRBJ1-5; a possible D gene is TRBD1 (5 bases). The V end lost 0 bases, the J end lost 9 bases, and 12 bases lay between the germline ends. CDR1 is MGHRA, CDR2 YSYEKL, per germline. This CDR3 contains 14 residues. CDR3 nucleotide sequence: TGCGCCAGCAGCCAAGATGGGGGGGAAAGGCCCCAGCATTTT. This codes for CASSQDGGERPQHF.

CDR3 residues: CASSAGQLNTEAFF. The CDR3 coding sequence is TGTGCCAGCAGTGCGGGACAGTTGAACACTGAAGCTTTCTTT. The chain uses TRBV6-1 and TRBJ1-1; 7 bases align to TRBD1. The CDR3 is made up of 14 amino acids. Germline V lookup: CDR1 MNHNS, CDR2 SASEGT. The V segment lost 4 bases and the J segment 0 bases; nucleotides outside the gene matches: 2.

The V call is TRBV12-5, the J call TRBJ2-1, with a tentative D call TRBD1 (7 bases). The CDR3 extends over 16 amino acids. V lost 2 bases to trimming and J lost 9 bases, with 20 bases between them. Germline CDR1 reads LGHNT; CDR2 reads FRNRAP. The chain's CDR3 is CASGLTTGAGGSEQFF. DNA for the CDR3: TGTGCTAGTGGTTTGACCACCGGGGCAGGGGGGTCTGAGCAGTTCTTC. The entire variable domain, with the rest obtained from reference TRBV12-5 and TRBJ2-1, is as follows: DARVTQTPRHKVTEMGQEVTMRCQPILGHNTVFWYRQTMMQGLELLAYFRNRAPLDDSGMPKDRFSAEMPDATLATLKIQPSEPRDSAVYFCASGLTTGAGGSEQFFGPGTRLTVL.

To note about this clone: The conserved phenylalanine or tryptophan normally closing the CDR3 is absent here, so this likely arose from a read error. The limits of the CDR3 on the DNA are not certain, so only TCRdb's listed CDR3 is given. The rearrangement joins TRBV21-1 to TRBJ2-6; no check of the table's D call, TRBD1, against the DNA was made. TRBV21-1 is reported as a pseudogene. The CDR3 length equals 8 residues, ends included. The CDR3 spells CASSKRDS.

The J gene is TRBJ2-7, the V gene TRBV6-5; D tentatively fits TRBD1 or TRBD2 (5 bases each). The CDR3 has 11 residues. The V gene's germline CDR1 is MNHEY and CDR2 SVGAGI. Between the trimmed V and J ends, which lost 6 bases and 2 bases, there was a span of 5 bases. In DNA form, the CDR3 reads TGTGCCAGCAGGGGACCCTACGAGCAGTACTTC. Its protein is CASRGPYEQYF.

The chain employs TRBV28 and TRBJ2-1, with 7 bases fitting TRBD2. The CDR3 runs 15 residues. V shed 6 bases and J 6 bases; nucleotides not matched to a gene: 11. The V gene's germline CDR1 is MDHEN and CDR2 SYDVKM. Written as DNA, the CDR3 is TGTGCCAGCAGCCCGCAACTGGGGGGGGTCAATGAGCAGTTCTTC. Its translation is CASSPQLGGVNEQFF. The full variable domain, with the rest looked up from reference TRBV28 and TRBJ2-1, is DVKVTQSSRYLVKRTGEKVFLECVQDMDHENMFWYRQDPGLGLRLIYFSYDVKMKEKGDIPEGYSVSREKKERFSLILESASTNQTSMYLCASSPQLGGVNEQFFGPGTRLTVL.

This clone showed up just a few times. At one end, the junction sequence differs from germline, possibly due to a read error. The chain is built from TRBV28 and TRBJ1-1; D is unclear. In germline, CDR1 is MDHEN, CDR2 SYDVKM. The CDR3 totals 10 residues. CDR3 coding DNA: TGTGCCAGCAGTTCGGCTTCCATGAGCTTT. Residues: CASSSASMSF. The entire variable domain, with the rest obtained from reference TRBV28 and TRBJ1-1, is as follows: DVKVTQSSRYLVKRTGEKVFLECVQDMDHENMFWYRQDPGLGLRLIYFSYDVKMKEKGDIPEGYSVSREKKERFSLILESASTNQTSMYLCASSSASMSFGQGTRLTVV.

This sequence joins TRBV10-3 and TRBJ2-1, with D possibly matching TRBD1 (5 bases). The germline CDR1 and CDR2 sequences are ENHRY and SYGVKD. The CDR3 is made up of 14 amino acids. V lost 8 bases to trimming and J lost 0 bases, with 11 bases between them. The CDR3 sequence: CAISDTHSYNEQFF. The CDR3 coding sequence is TGTGCCATCTCGGACACGCACTCCTACAATGAGCAGTTCTTC.

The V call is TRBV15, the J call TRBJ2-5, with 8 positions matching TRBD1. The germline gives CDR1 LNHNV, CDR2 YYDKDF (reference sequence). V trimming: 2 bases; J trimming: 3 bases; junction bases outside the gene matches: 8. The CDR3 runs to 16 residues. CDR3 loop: CATSRPGQGKKETQYF. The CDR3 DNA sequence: TGTGCCACCAGCAGACCCGGACAGGGAAAAAAAGAGACCCAGTACTTC.

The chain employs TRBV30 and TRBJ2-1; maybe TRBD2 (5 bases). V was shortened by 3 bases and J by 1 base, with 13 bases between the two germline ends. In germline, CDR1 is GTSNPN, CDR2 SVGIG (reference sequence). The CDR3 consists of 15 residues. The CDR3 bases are TGTGCCTGGAGGGCCGGGATGGAGTCCTACAATGAGCAGTTCTTC. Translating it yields CAWRAGMESYNEQFF. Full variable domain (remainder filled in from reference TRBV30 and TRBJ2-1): SQTIHQWPATLVQPVGSPLSLECTVEGTSNPNLYWYRQAAGRGLQLLFYSVGIGQISSEVPQNLSASRPQDRQFILSSKKLLLSDSGFYLCAWRAGMESYNEQFFGPGTRLTVL.

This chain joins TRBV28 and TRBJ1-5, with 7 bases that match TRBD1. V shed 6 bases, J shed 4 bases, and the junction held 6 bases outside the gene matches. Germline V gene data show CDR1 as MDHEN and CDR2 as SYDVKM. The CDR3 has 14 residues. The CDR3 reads CASRKTGENQPQHF. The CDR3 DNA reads TGTGCCAGCAGGAAAACAGGGGAGAATCAGCCCCAGCATTTT.

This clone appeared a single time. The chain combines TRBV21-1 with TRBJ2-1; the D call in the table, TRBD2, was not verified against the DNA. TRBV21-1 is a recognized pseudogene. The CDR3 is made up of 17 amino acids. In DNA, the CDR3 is TGTGCCAGCAGCAACTCAAACACTAGCGGGGGATACAATGAGCAGTTCTTC. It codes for CASSNSNTSGGYNEQFF.